This record covers a single T cell receptor beta chain. The antigen it binds to is not known. No base-level quality is on record; no much larger clone is a single base apart. The CDR3 regions of human TCRbeta chains were analyzed by immunosequencing. Regarding the original processing steps: Repertoire TCRs were matched against a reference library of SARS-CoV-2-specific TCRs generated with the MIRA antigen-specificity platform. Breadth meant the fraction of unique TCRs that were SARS-CoV-2-associated, whereas depth meant the fraction of total T cells that were SARS-CoV-2-associated. Using the MIRA data, each spike-specific TCR was mapped to the spike region that the TCR reacts to and placed in a CD4 or CD8 class. Log10-transformed breadth and depth values were compared by one-way ANOVA with Sidak's multiple comparisons tests. Held by TCRdb, this immuneACCESS table contains in-frame sequences only and omits some clones. Under half of the omission traces to an unresolved V gene where checked; the cause of the rest is unknown. The V and J calls and clone size come from that table; D and trimming were worked out from the DNA. Recorded for this sample are approximately 110,000 clones; about 88% of them occurred a single time. The top ten clones comprise about a sixth of the sample.

The data were taken from a study of T cell responses to AZD1222 COVID-19 vaccine (dated by TCRdb to the early 2020s). At the level of the whole study: AZD1222 recipients with second doses at about 4 weeks or about 12 weeks were pooled, because spike-specific TCR depth and breadth did not differ between schedules. TCR sequencing covered fewer than 250 trial participants: about 210 given two doses of AZD1222 and about 26 given two doses of MenACWY control vaccine. Trial participants were enrolled by age into subgroups of 18-55, 56-69 and 70-plus years, and around 140, 26 and 57 TCR-sequenced participants, respectively, were included in these subgroups.

Results and caveats for the whole study, not just this receptor: Because no day 14 peak-response samples were available, the repertoires could be characterized only after the peak T cell response. Spike-specific TCR breadth and depth rose significantly after two AZD1222 doses compared with day 0 and with MenACWY recipients. The vaccine-associated CD4 TCRs covered the entire spike protein, and the dominant responses fell in regions 160-218 and 743-854. In the small 56-69-year group, the increase in depth fell short of significance, most likely because of low power. Conclusions about previously exposed vaccinees are limited, since just five to seven AZD1222 recipients were seropositive for SARS-CoV-2 at baseline. Epitopes outside the regions mutated in the B.1.351 and B.1.1.7 variants were reportedly recognized by nearly half of the unique spike-specific TCRs. Participants were mostly white British, with more females than males. The authors suggested clonal diversity may have been underestimated.

The CDR3, cysteine through valine, is 10 amino acids long. This entry keeps only the CDR3 DNA: 30 bases, framed from base 1. Relative to germline, V is 8 bases shorter and J is 2 bases shorter, with 3 bases between their ends. Per the germline V gene, KGHDR is the CDR1 and SFDVKD is the CDR2. The time point tag for this specimen amounts to: baseline before first vaccination. The vaccinee samples were drawn from two UK trials, COV001 and COV002, one of which was a single-blind randomized controlled phase 2/3 trial testing AZD1222 (ChAdOx1 nCoV-19) in healthy adults. For TCRbeta chain sequencing, PBMC samples from trial participants were taken at day 0 and at day 28 after the second dose.

The sequences come from peripheral blood, collected on day 0 of AZD1222 vaccination. The source is an adult in good health. The chain was built from TRBV24-1 and TRBJ2-7; no D gene is confidently identified. The CDR3 protein: CATTAYEQYV. The bases are TGTGCCACCACCGCCTACGAGCAGTACGTC.